These 9 T cell receptor beta chains were all obtained from the same sample, sequenced in a study of cytomegalovirus exposure and HLA in healthy donors. Use of 60 Vbeta and 13 Jbeta primers characterized the PCR. Sequencing was performed with immunoSEQ multiplex PCR; in TCRdb, only in-frame clones are kept and a portion is missing. The profile covers about 140,000 clones, with around 80% appearing a single time and around 15% taken by the ten largest. Sample: PBMCs. The receptors originated from a woman aged 40-49 years in good health and CMV-seronegative.

The chain is built from TRBV6-1 and TRBJ2-7; TRBD1 matches 8 bases. The CDR3 spans 14 residues. V gave up 9 bases and J gave up 2 bases; unmatched junction bases: 9. Germline values: CDR1 MNHNS, CDR2 SASEGT. CDR3 in DNA: TGTGCCAGTATTCTCGGGACAGGAGCCTACGAGCAGTACTTC. As protein: CASILGTGAYEQYF.

This chain joins TRBV27 and TRBJ2-5, with D uncertain. The CDR3 extends over 13 amino acids. The V end was cut by 4 bases, the J end by 1 base, with 7 bases between. Germline assignment: CDR1 MNHEY and CDR2 SMNVEV (reference sequence). The chain's CDR3 is CASSSRFQETQYF. In DNA form, the CDR3 reads TGTGCCAGCAGTTCCCGGTTCCAAGAGACCCAGTACTTC.

This clone was observed once. CDR3 loop: CASSLEANTQGETQYF. The CDR3 DNA reads as TGTGCCAGCAGCTTAGAGGCTAACACACAGGGGGAGACCCAGTACTTC. The chain links TRBV7-2 to TRBJ2-5, with 7 bases aligning to TRBD1. The germline V gene has CDR1 SGHTA and CDR2 FQGNSA. V was clipped by 1 base and J by 5 bases; unmatched bases: 10. The CDR3 is 16 amino acids.

The J gene is TRBJ2-2, the V gene TRBV28; TRBD1 is a possible D gene (6 bases). The CDR3 runs to 16 residues. Germline V lookup: CDR1 MDHEN, CDR2 SYDVKM. Trimming stripped 5 bases from V and 3 bases from J, with 16 bases between. The CDR3 bases are TGTGCCAGCAGTATACCCTTAGGGGGATACACCGGGGAGCTGTTTTTT. Protein: CASSIPLGGYTGELFF.

This CDR3 is CASSLTGTSVTDTQYF. The CDR3 nucleotides are TGTGCCAGCAGCTTGACCGGGACTAGCGTAACAGATACGCAGTATTTT. The chain uses TRBV4-2 and TRBJ2-3, with 10 bases that match TRBD2. V dropped 5 bases and J dropped 3; count of bases not matched to a gene: 8. The CDR3 has 16 residues. Germline V CDR1 and CDR2: LGHNA, YNFKEQ.

The chain has TRBV29-1 and TRBJ2-1; D perhaps matches TRBD2 (5 bases). The V end lost 5 bases, the J end lost 6 bases, and 17 bases lay between the germline ends. Looked up from germline, CDR1 is SQVTM and CDR2 is ANQGSEA. CDR3 length: 14 residues. In DNA, the CDR3 is TGCAGCGTTATCAGGACTGTCTATGCCAATGAGCAGTTCTTC. It codes for CSVIRTVYANEQFF.

This chain uses TRBV19 with TRBJ2-5, with D perhaps TRBD1 (5 bases). Trimming removed 3 bases at V and 5 bases at J, with 13 bases between. Germline assignment: CDR1 LNHDA and CDR2 SQIVND (reference sequence). This CDR3 has 14 residues. CDR3 coding DNA: TGTGCCAGTAGTATTACGGCAGGGAAGGAGACCCAGTACTTC. It specifies CASSITAGKETQYF.

V and J are TRBV25-1 and TRBJ2-7; 11 positions match TRBD1. V gave up 6 bases and J gave up 7 bases; unmatched junction bases: 5. This CDR3 comprises 13 residues. CDR1 is MGHDK, CDR2 SYGVNS, per germline. CDR3 nucleotides: TGTGCCAGCAGAGGACAGGGGGCGGGGGAGCAGTACTTC. Translated, it gives CASRGQGAGEQYF.

This chain uses TRBV7-9 with TRBJ2-7; the match to TRBD2 covers 7 bases. This CDR3 is built from 15 residues. Trimming cost V 1 base and J 5 bases; bases outside gene matches: 8. Germline loops: CDR1 SEHNR, CDR2 FQNEAQ (reference sequence). The CDR3 reads CASSLVLGTIHEQYF. CDR3 bases: TGTGCCAGCAGCTTAGTGCTAGGGACTATCCACGAGCAGTACTTC. Variable domain in full (rest from reference TRBV7-9 and TRBJ2-7): DTGVSQNPRHKITKRGQNVTFRCDPISEHNRLYWYRQTLGQGPEFLTYFQNEAQLEKSRLLSDRFSAERPKGSFSTLEIQRTEQGDSAMYLCASSLVLGTIHEQYFGPGTRLTVT.